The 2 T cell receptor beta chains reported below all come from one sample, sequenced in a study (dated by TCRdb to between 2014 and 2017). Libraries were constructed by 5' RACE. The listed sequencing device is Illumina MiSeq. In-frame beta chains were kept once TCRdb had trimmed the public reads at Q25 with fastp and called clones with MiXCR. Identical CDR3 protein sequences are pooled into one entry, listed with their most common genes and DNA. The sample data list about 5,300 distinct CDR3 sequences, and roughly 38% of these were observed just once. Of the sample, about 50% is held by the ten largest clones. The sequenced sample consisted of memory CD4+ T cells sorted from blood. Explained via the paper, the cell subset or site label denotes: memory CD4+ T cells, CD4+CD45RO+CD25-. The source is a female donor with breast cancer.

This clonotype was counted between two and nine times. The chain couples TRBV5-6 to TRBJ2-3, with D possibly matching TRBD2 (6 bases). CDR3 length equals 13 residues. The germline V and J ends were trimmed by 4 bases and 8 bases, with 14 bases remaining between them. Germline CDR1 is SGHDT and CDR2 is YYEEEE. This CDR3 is CASSRTGAGTQYF. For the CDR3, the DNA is TGTGCCAGCAGCCGAACAGGAGCGGGTACGCAGTATTTT.

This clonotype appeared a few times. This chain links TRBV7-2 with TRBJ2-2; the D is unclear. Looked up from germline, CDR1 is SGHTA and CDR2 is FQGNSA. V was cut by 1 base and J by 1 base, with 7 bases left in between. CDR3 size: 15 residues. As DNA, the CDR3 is TGTGCCAGCAGCTTAGATGAGGTGAACACCGGGGAGCTGTTTTTT. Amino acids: CASSLDEVNTGELFF. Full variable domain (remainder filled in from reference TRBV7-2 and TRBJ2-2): GAGVSQSPSNKVTEKGKDVELRCDPISGHTALYWYRQSLGQGLEFLIYFQGNSAPDKSGLPSDRFSAERTGGSVSTLTIQRTQQEDSAVYLCASSLDEVNTGELFFGEGSRLTVL.